The rows below give T cell receptor beta chains drawn from one sample of a study of graft-versus-host responses after intestinal transplantation. What these receptors recognize is not known. Some clones are missing from TCRdb's copy, which holds only in-frame ones; the method was immunoSEQ multiplex PCR. The sample records approximately 77,000 clones, 85% to 90% being singletons. The source material was unstimulated CD4+ T cells sorted from spleen or lymph node cells, sampled before intestinal transplant. The source is a human donor who received an intestinal transplant. Each CDR3 is given with its conserved first and last residue. The D gene is left open where the match is weak. Only part of the rows carry a size: once, few, many, or a class if the clone is expanded.

TRBJ2-7	TRBV2	15	NA	TRBD1	CASRATGTESDEQYF	TGTGCCAGCAGAGCCACCGGGACAGAAAGCGACGAGCAGTACTTC
TRBJ2-2	TRBV18	14	NA	NA	CASSTDRNTGELFF	TGTGCCAGCTCAACGGACAGGAACACCGGGGAGCTGTTTTTT
TRBJ2-7	TRBV5-8	15	few	NA	CASSLVGRGTYEQYF	TGTGCCAGCAGCTTGGTGGGGCGCGGAACCTACGAGCAGTACTTC
TRBJ1-2	TRBV29-1	12	NA	TRBD1	CSVGDSLYGYTF	TGCAGCGTGGGGGACAGCCTATATGGCTACACCTTC
TRBJ2-7	TRBV28	15	NA	TRBD2	CASSAPGGRSYEQYF	TGTGCCAGCAGCGCACCGGGCGGGAGGTCCTACGAGCAGTACTTC
TRBJ2-7	TRBV7-2	17	once	TRBD2	CASSQLRGLGLPGEQYF	TGTGCCAGCAGCCAACTGAGGGGACTAGGCCTCCCAGGCGAGCAGTACTTC
TRBJ1-5	TRBV7-2	15	NA	TRBD1	CASSPGQGLNQPQHF	TGTGCCAGCAGCCCGGGACAGGGCCTTAATCAGCCCCAGCATTTT
TRBJ1-4	TRBV5-1	16	NA	TRBD1	CASSLGQGRTNEKLFF	TGCGCCAGCAGCTTGGGACAGGGAAGAACTAATGAAAAACTGTTTTTT
TRBJ2-5	TRBV11-1	16	NA	NA	CASSLALTTAQETQYF	TGTGCCAGCAGCTTAGCGCTGACGACAGCGCAAGAGACCCAGTACTTC
TRBJ2-3	TRBV5-1	16	NA	NA	CASSPEWAASTDTQYF	TGCGCCAGCAGCCCCGAATGGGCAGCTAGCACAGATACGCAGTATTTT
TRBJ1-2	TRBV18	13	NA	NA	CASSQQGFYGYTF	TGTGCCAGCTCACAGCAGGGTTTCTATGGCTACACCTTC
TRBJ2-1	TRBV9	19	NA	TRBD2	CASSVAGTSGSWPYNEQFF	TGTGCCAGCAGCGTAGCGGGGACTAGCGGGAGTTGGCCCTACAATGAGCAGTTCTTC
TRBJ1-5	TRBV29-1	13	NA	NA	CSVRAGINQPQHF	TGCAGCGTCCGGGCAGGGATAAATCAGCCCCAGCATTTT
TRBJ2-7	TRBV5-6	15	NA	NA	CASSLAPGVTYEQYF	TGTGCCAGCAGCTTGGCCCCAGGGGTCACCTACGAGCAGTACTTC
TRBJ1-5	TRBV27	14	NA	NA	CASSAGGGNQPQHF	TGTGCCAGCAGTGCCGGAGGCGGCAATCAGCCCCAGCATTTT
TRBJ1-2	TRBV28	14	NA	NA	CASSSADRNYGYTF	TGTGCCAGCAGTTCCGCGGACAGAAACTATGGCTACACCTTC
TRBJ1-1	TRBV11-2	15	NA	NA	CASSPRVSGNTEAFF	TGTGCCAGCAGCCCCAGGGTCTCTGGTAACACTGAAGCTTTCTTT
TRBJ2-2	TRBV5-1	15	NA	TRBD2	CASSFGTTNTGELFF	TGCGCCAGCAGCTTCGGGACTACGAACACCGGGGAGCTGTTTTTT
TRBJ1-5	TRBV6-1	16	once	NA	CASSEAHSHSNQPQHF	TGTGCCAGCAGTGAAGCGCACAGCCATAGCAATCAGCCCCAGCATTTT
TRBJ2-1	TRBV6-5	15	NA	TRBD2	CASSSLAGVGYEQFF	TGTGCCAGCAGTTCACTAGCGGGAGTAGGGTATGAGCAGTTCTTC
TRBJ2-2	TRBV6-1	15	once	TRBD1	CASRSRTGNTGELFF	TGTGCCAGCAGGAGCCGGACAGGGAACACCGGGGAGCTGTTTTTT
TRBJ2-5	TRBV5-4	15	NA	TRBD2	CASSLKAGIQETQYF	TGTGCCAGCAGCTTGAAAGCGGGGATCCAAGAGACCCAGTACTTC
TRBJ1-4	TRBV19	14	NA	TRBD1	CASNFRGPDEKLFF	TGTGCCAGTAATTTCAGGGGGCCGGATGAAAAACTGTTTTTT
TRBJ1-5	TRBV6-1	15	NA	TRBD1	CASHGLVGGGQPQHF	TGTGCCAGCCACGGTTTGGTAGGGGGCGGTCAGCCCCAGCATTTT
TRBJ2-7	TRBV7-8	15	NA	TRBD1	CASSLGTGGTYEQYF	TGTGCCAGCAGCTTAGGAACAGGGGGGACCTACGAGCAGTACTTC
TRBJ2-7	TRBV14	12	once	TRBD1	CASSRDRAEQYF	TGTGCCAGCAGCCGGGACAGGGCCGAGCAGTACTTC
TRBJ2-7	TRBV5-4	12	NA	TRBD2	CASSPGGYEQYF	TGTGCCAGCAGCCCGGGGGGCTACGAGCAGTACTTC
TRBJ2-7	TRBV6-5	15	NA	NA	CASSYSGQPAYEQYF	TGTGCCAGCAGTTACTCCGGACAGCCAGCCTACGAGCAGTACTTC
TRBJ2-1	TRBV2	12	once	NA	CASSEQLPEQFF	TGTGCCAGCAGTGAACAGTTACCTGAGCAGTTCTTC
TRBJ1-2	TRBV10-2	16	once	TRBD1	CASSEALTGRHYGYTF	TGCGCCAGCAGTGAGGCGCTGACAGGGCGGCACTATGGCTACACCTTC
TRBJ1-2	TRBV2	17	once	TRBD1	CASSEAGQGAFVYGYTF	TGTGCCAGCAGTGAAGCTGGTCAGGGGGCTTTTGTCTATGGCTACACCTTC
TRBJ2-7	TRBV6-5	14	NA	NA	CASSPIGRTYEQYF	TGTGCCAGCAGCCCCATTGGCCGAACCTACGAGCAGTACTTC
TRBJ2-1	TRBV7-9	17	NA	TRBD2	CASSFSGGVNSYNEQFF	TGTGCCAGCAGCTTCTCGGGGGGGGTAAACTCCTACAATGAGCAGTTCTTC
TRBJ1-5	TRBV10-3	17	NA	NA	CAISEYPPGHSNQPQHF	TGTGCCATCAGTGAGTACCCTCCGGGACATAGCAATCAGCCCCAGCATTTT
TRBJ2-7	TRBV2	15	NA	TRBD1	CASRPDRGGSYEQYF	TGTGCCAGCAGGCCGGACAGGGGAGGTTCCTACGAGCAGTACTTC
TRBJ2-7	TRBV28	15	once	TRBD2	CASSLLGLAGGEQYF	TGTGCCAGCAGTTTATTGGGACTAGCGGGAGGCGAGCAGTACTTC
TRBJ1-1	TRBV19	13	NA	NA	CASSRDRGTEAFF	TGTGCCAGTAGTCGTGACCGGGGCACTGAAGCTTTCTTT
TRBJ1-4	TRBV28	19	NA	TRBD1	CASSLGTTLGQAGIEKLFF	TGTGCCAGCAGTTTAGGCACCACCCTCGGACAGGCGGGGATTGAAAAACTGTTTTTT
TRBJ2-1	TRBV28	18	NA	TRBD1	CASSLVTNRGLVYNEQFF	TGTGCCAGCAGTTTAGTTACCAACAGGGGGCTTGTCTACAATGAGCAGTTCTTC
TRBJ2-3	TRBV19	15	NA	NA	CASSGRGVSTDTQYF	TGTGCCAGTAGTGGACGGGGAGTAAGCACAGATACGCAGTATTTT
TRBJ2-3	TRBV10-3	13	NA	TRBD1	CAISGDRDDTQYF	TGTGCCATCAGTGGGGACAGGGACGATACGCAGTATTTT
TRBJ2-7	TRBV15	15	NA	TRBD1	CATSSPGQGAGEQYF	TGTGCCACCAGCAGTCCGGGACAGGGGGCGGGGGAGCAGTACTTC
TRBJ2-7	TRBV27	16	NA	NA	CASSSRLRRVWCEQYF	TGTGCCAGCAGTTCCCGGCTAAGACGGGTGTGGTGCGAGCAGTACTTC
TRBJ1-6	TRBV28	12	NA	NA	CASSEENSPLHF	TGTGCCAGCAGTGAGGAGAATTCACCCCTCCACTTT
TRBJ2-2	TRBV4-1	16	NA	NA	CASSQEGSPAGGELFF	TGCGCCAGCAGCCAAGAGGGGTCACCCGCGGGCGGGGAGCTGTTTTTT
TRBJ2-1	TRBV5-1	16	NA	TRBD2	CASSLEPSGSGNEQFF	TGCGCCAGCAGCTTGGAACCTAGCGGGAGTGGGAATGAGCAGTTCTTC
TRBJ1-5	TRBV28	18	NA	TRBD1	CASSLAYGQGRRDQPQHF	TGTGCCAGCAGTTTAGCGTACGGACAGGGACGGCGCGATCAGCCCCAGCATTTT
TRBJ2-2	TRBV7-2	15	NA	TRBD1	CASRPGQGAPGELFF	TGTGCCAGCAGACCCGGACAGGGGGCCCCCGGGGAGCTGTTTTTT
TRBJ1-1	TRBV19	15	once	TRBD1	CASSTGGVGNTEAFF	TGTGCCAGTAGCACAGGGGGCGTTGGGAACACTGAAGCTTTCTTT
TRBJ2-1	TRBV27	13	NA	NA	CASSIRQRGIWFF	TGTGCCAGCAGTATACGCCAGCGCGGAATTTGGTTCTTC
TRBJ1-2	TRBV2	17	NA	TRBD1	CASSEPGTGTGGHGYTF	TGTGCCAGCAGTGAACCAGGCACAGGGACAGGGGGTCATGGCTACACCTTC
TRBJ2-3	TRBV6-1	16	NA	NA	CASSDIQLGPTDTQYF	TGTGCCAGCAGTGACATACAACTGGGGCCCACAGATACGCAGTATTTT
TRBJ2-1	TRBV9	14	few	NA	CASSVDTAYNEQFF	TGTGCCAGCAGCGTAGATACAGCCTACAATGAGCAGTTCTTC
TRBJ2-7	TRBV10-2	14	NA	NA	CASSITAGLYEQYF	TGCGCCAGCTCCATAACGGCAGGTCTCTACGAGCAGTACTTC
TRBJ2-7	TRBV5-1	15	NA	TRBD1	CASSSNRGLEYEQYF	TGCGCCAGCAGCTCCAACAGGGGATTGGAGTACGAGCAGTACTTC
TRBJ2-3	TRBV5-1	16	NA	TRBD2	CASSLATSGDSDTQYF	TGCGCCAGCAGCTTGGCGACTAGCGGAGACTCAGATACGCAGTATTTT
TRBJ1-1	TRBV5-4	13	NA	TRBD1	CASSRQGDTEAFF	TGTGCCAGCAGCCGGCAGGGGGACACTGAAGCTTTCTTT
TRBJ2-1	TRBV15	16	NA	NA	CATSRDWQGNYNEQFF	TGTGCCACCAGCAGAGATTGGCAGGGGAACTACAATGAGCAGTTCTTC
TRBJ2-7	TRBV2	14	NA	TRBD2	CASSDVLAATAQYF	TGTGCCAGCAGTGATGTTCTAGCGGCGACCGCGCAGTACTTC
TRBJ2-5	TRBV28	15	NA	TRBD2	CASSSAGGSKETQYF	TGTGCCAGCAGCTCAGCGGGGGGGTCGAAGGAGACCCAGTACTTC